Shown below are 17 T cell receptor beta chains from a single sample sequenced in a study of blood T cell repertoires in COVID-19. The repertoire was sequenced with immunoSEQ multiplex PCR; TCRdb's copy has only in-frame clones and lacks some. The data hold tens of thousands of clones, with around 86% observed a single time. Sequenced input: peripheral blood. The origin of the receptors is a man aged 50-59 years with active COVID-19.

V gene TRBV5-6 combines with J gene TRBJ2-1; 11 bases are a match to TRBD2. In germline, CDR1 is SGHDT, CDR2 YYEEEE. This CDR3 spans 19 amino acids. V trimming: 5 bases; J trimming: 8 bases; junction bases outside the gene matches: 21. The CDR3 here is CASSAGTSGHLLISHEQFF. CDR3 coding DNA: TGTGCCAGCAGTGCCGGGACTAGCGGACACCTACTGATTAGCCATGAGCAGTTCTTC.

This chain links TRBV7-2 with TRBJ1-5; a possible D gene is TRBD1 (5 bases). The CDR3 has 15 residues. The germline gives CDR1 SGHTA, CDR2 FQGNSA. The germline V and J ends were trimmed by 5 bases and 0 bases, with 11 bases remaining between them. CDR3 bases: TGTGCCAGCAGCGCGACAGAGTATAGCAATCAGCCCCAGCATTTT. The encoded protein is CASSATEYSNQPQHF. The entire variable domain, with the rest obtained from reference TRBV7-2 and TRBJ1-5, is as follows: GAGVSQSPSNKVTEKGKDVELRCDPISGHTALYWYRQSLGQGLEFLIYFQGNSAPDKSGLPSDRFSAERTGGSVSTLTIQRTQQEDSAVYLCASSATEYSNQPQHFGDGTRLSIL.

The rearrangement uses TRBV30 and TRBJ2-7, with 8 bases lining up with TRBD1. This CDR3 is 15 amino acids long. Germline CDR1 GTSNPN, CDR2 SVGIG (reference sequence). V was clipped by 5 bases and J by 7 bases; unmatched bases: 16. CDR3 loop: CAWGPKDRARGEQYF. The DNA of the CDR3 is TGTGCCTGGGGCCCGAAGGACAGGGCCCGGGGAGAGCAGTACTTC.

The V call is TRBV5-6, the J call TRBJ2-2; 11 bases align to TRBD1. The CDR3 loop spans 18 amino acids. The germline V gene has CDR1 SGHDT and CDR2 YYEEEE. The junction had 7 bases not matched to a gene; V was cut back by 0 bases and J by 3 bases. CDR3 sequence: CASSLDGTGGLDTGELFF. The CDR3 DNA is TGTGCCAGCAGCTTGGATGGGACAGGGGGGCTCGACACCGGGGAGCTGTTTTTT.

This rearrangement joins TRBV13 to TRBJ2-1; D gene uncertain. V lost 5 bases, J lost 6 bases, and 17 bases lay in between. This CDR3 has 15 amino acids. Germline CDR1 is PRHDT and CDR2 is FYEKMQ (reference sequence). The CDR3 is CASSPTSRPVNEQFF. DNA for the CDR3: TGTGCCAGCAGCCCAACCTCGAGGCCGGTCAATGAGCAGTTCTTC.

The chain is built from TRBV29-1 and TRBJ1-1; maybe TRBD1 (6 bases). V was cut by 0 bases and J by 5 bases, with 16 bases left in between. The germline V gene has CDR1 SQVTM and CDR2 ANQGSEA. This CDR3 has 15 residues. CDR3 protein: CSVEDWDTWGTEAFF. The CDR3 DNA reads TGCAGCGTTGAAGATTGGGACACCTGGGGGACTGAAGCTTTCTTT.

The chain recombines TRBV4-3 with TRBJ2-5; the match to TRBD1 covers 8 bases. The CDR3 is 17 amino acids. The germline gives CDR1 LGHNA, CDR2 YSLEER. With V trimmed by 0 bases and J by 4 bases, 10 bases remained unmatched. Here the CDR3 reads CASSQDMVRGLGETQYF. The CDR3 bases are TGCGCCAGCAGCCAAGACATGGTCAGGGGGCTCGGAGAGACCCAGTACTTC.

The rearrangement uses TRBV5-5 and TRBJ2-7; 7 nucleotides align to TRBD2. CDR1 and CDR2 (germline): SGHKS, YYEKEE (reference sequence). The CDR3 loop spans 15 amino acids. The trim removed 4 bases at V and 0 bases at J, leaving 7 bases unmatched. For the CDR3, the DNA is TGTGCCAGCAGCCTACGACTAGCCCTCTCCTACGAGCAGTACTTC. It yields the protein CASSLRLALSYEQYF.

The V call is TRBV28, the J call TRBJ2-7, with TRBD1 matching over 10 bases. The germline gives CDR1 MDHEN, CDR2 SYDVKM. The CDR3 is made up of 14 amino acids. V dropped 6 bases and J dropped 2; count of bases not matched to a gene: 4. The CDR3 coding sequence is TGTGCCAGCAGCGGGACAGGGGTCCCCTACGAGCAGTACTTC. It codes for CASSGTGVPYEQYF.

The chain carries TRBV3-1 (or the pseudogene TRBV3-2) and TRBJ1-1; D may be TRBD1 (6 bases). V lost 5 bases, J lost 0 bases, and 13 bases lay in between. Germline assignment: CDR1 LGHDT and CDR2 YNNKEL (reference sequence). The CDR3 runs to 15 residues. CDR3 in amino acids: CASSKQGFVNTEAFF. The CDR3, as DNA: TGTGCCAGCAGCAAACAGGGTTTTGTGAACACTGAAGCTTTCTTT.

V gene TRBV27 combines with J gene TRBJ2-1, with D perhaps matching TRBD1 (6 bases). Trimming stripped 5 bases from V and 5 bases from J, with 10 bases between. Germline values: CDR1 MNHEY, CDR2 SMNVEV (reference sequence). The CDR3 covers 13 residues. The DNA of the CDR3 is TGTGCCAGCAGTCCTGGGACAAACAATGAGCAGTTCTTC. The encoded protein is CASSPGTNNEQFF.

As DNA, the CDR3 is TGCAGCGTCCGGACAGGGGAAAATGAGCAGTTCTTC. This sequence encodes CSVRTGENEQFF. The chain couples TRBV29-1 to TRBJ2-1; 9 nucleotides align to TRBD1. The CDR3 totals 12 residues. V lost 6 bases to trimming and J lost 7 bases; unmatched junction nucleotides: 4. Germline values: CDR1 SQVTM, CDR2 ANQGSEA.

The chain joins TRBV5-6 to TRBJ2-7; possibly TRBD2 for D (6 bases). V was clipped by 4 bases and J by 1 base, with 9 bases between them. The germline V gene has CDR1 SGHDT and CDR2 YYEEEE. There are 13 residues in the CDR3. CDR3 protein: CASSPGGSYEQYF. DNA for the CDR3: TGTGCCAGCAGCCCCGGAGGGTCCTACGAGCAGTACTTC.

V is TRBV28 and J is TRBJ2-2, with 7 positions matching TRBD2. J was trimmed by 4 bases and V by 2 bases; bases with no gene match: 10. Germline V lookup: CDR1 MDHEN, CDR2 SYDVKM. The CDR3 extends over 17 amino acids. CDR3 region: CASSLTAGAGGTGELFF. CDR3 nucleotides: TGTGCCAGCAGTTTAACCGCGGGAGCCGGGGGCACCGGGGAGCTGTTTTTT.

This rearrangement joins TRBV5-6 to TRBJ1-2; no definite D call. The CDR3 consists of 12 residues. Deletions cut 0 bases from V and 4 bases from J, with 4 bases between. Germline lookup yields CDR1 SGHDT and CDR2 YYEEEE. The CDR3 here is CASSLDGYGYTF. CDR3 DNA sequence: TGTGCCAGCAGCTTGGACGGCTATGGCTACACCTTC.

The rearrangement uses TRBV24-1 and TRBJ2-1; 13 bases line up with TRBD2. Germline-derived CDR1 and CDR2 are KGHDR and SFDVKD. V lost 3 bases to trimming and J lost 7 bases; unmatched junction nucleotides: 8. CDR3 size: 17 residues. The DNA of the CDR3 is TGTGCCACCAGTGATCCGCCGGGACTAGCGGGATTGAATGAGCAGTTCTTC. Residues: CATSDPPGLAGLNEQFF.

The chain uses TRBV7-3 and TRBJ1-4; TRBD1 matches 9 bases. Germline CDR1 reads SGHTA; CDR2 reads FQGTGA. This CDR3 contains 15 residues. With V trimmed by 0 bases and J by 5 bases, 1 base remained unmatched. CDR3 residues: CASSLTDRGNEKLFF. The CDR3 DNA is TGTGCCAGCAGCTTAACGGACAGGGGAAATGAAAAACTGTTTTTT.